This section outlines one T cell receptor (beta chain) sequence together with its context. These data are taken from a study of T cell responses to AZD1222 COVID-19 vaccine. Assay: immunoSEQ multiplex PCR; the TCRdb copy retains only in-frame clones and omits some. The sample lists roughly 100,000 clones; 82% were seen once. CDR1 SGHRS and CDR2 YFSETQ come from the germline V gene. V was shortened by 0 bases and J by 2 bases, with 12 bases between the two germline ends. The CDR3 contains 16 residues. V gene TRBV5-1 combines with J gene TRBJ2-1, with a tentative D call TRBD1 (5 bases). This sequence was found in an adult in good health. The sequencing used peripheral blood, collected on day 0 of AZD1222 vaccination. The CDR3 DNA reads as TGCGCCAGCAGCTTGGAGGCAGGGCTCGCCTACAATGAGCAGTTCTTC. The encoded protein is CASSLEAGLAYNEQFF.